The 5 T cell receptor beta chains below come from one sample, sequenced in a study of identical twins. TCRdb passed the 5' RACE reads through MiXCR, listing each CDR3 protein once. Of 470,000 or so distinct CDR3 sequences in the sample, less than 25% were seen once. These data also formed part of another study, on T cells expressing NK-cell markers.

The material sequenced was CD4+ T cells sorted from blood. The receptor source for this set is a woman between 18 and 30 years old in good health.

Ten or more counts support this clonotype. The chain couples TRBV28 to TRBJ1-5; D remains unclear. There are 12 residues in the CDR3. Germline V lookup: CDR1 MDHEN, CDR2 SYDVKM. Trimming took 7 bases from V and 5 from J, leaving 9 bases between them. The CDR3 bases are TGTGCCAGCACCGTCGCCCATCAGCCCCAGCATTTT. Encoded protein: CASTVAHQPQHF.

At least ten counts were recorded for this clonotype. One junction end disagrees with the germline gene, perhaps due to a read error. This rearrangement joins TRBV5-1 to TRBJ2-1; TRBD2 agrees at 11 bases. CDR1 is SGHRS and CDR2 is YFSETQ in the germline V gene. There are 15 residues in the CDR3. CDR3 sequence: CASSFTSGSYIEQFF. CDR3 nucleotides: TGCGCCAGCAGCTTCACTAGCGGGAGTTACATTGAGCAGTTCTTC.

This CDR3 is CSVGPRDGKYEQYF. In DNA, the CDR3 is TGCAGCGTGGGACCACGGGACGGAAAATACGAGCAGTACTTC. The genes are TRBV29-1 and TRBJ2-7, with D perhaps being TRBD1 or TRBD2 (5 bases each). V was cut by 6 bases and J by 4 bases, with 19 bases left in between. The germline V gene encodes CDR1 SQVTM and CDR2 ANQGSEA. This CDR3 is 14 amino acids long.

About this clonotype: At one boundary the junction diverges from the germline segment, which might be a read error. The rearrangement links TRBV29-1 to TRBJ2-5; D remains unclear. This CDR3 has 12 amino acids. The germline V gene encodes CDR1 SQVTM and CDR2 ANQGSEA. CDR3 residues: CSVGLQMETHYF. CDR3 coding DNA: TGCAGCGTTGGCTTACAGATGGAGACCCACTACTTC.

The chain is built from TRBV20-1 and TRBJ2-5; 8 bases agree with TRBD1. Per the germline V gene, CDR1 is DFQATT and CDR2 is SNEGSKA (reference sequence). This CDR3 is 14 amino acids long. Germline trimming cut 6 bases from V and 2 bases from J; bases unmatched to any gene: 8. In nucleotides, the CDR3 is TGCAGTGCCAACGGACAGGGTTTGCAAGAGACCCAGTACTTC. Translation: CSANGQGLQETQYF.